Presented here are 20 T cell receptor beta chains from one specimen sequenced in a study of regulatory T cells in long-lasting Graves disease. As to time point: newly diagnosed GD, antithyroid drugs for less than 3 months. The authors made the TCR library using RNA they extracted from PBMCs. Investigators prepared the TCR beta libraries by applying iRepertoire HTBI primers and Arm-PCR of CDR3 regions. MiXCR was run by TCRdb on the multiplex PCR reads, yielding one entry per CDR3 protein. The sample holds roughly 380,000 distinct CDR3 sequences; approximately 16% are singletons and the top ten take about 32%. A further study also used this sample, focusing on T cells in Graves' hyperthyroidism and ophthalmopathy.

This specimen was peripheral blood mononuclear cells (PBMCs), taken at new diagnosis, from a patient treated with antithyroid drugs. These receptors were obtained from a man aged 40-49 years with Graves disease.

The chain uses TRBV4-2 and TRBJ2-2; D is unresolved. The CDR3 has 15 residues. Per the germline V gene, CDR1 is LGHNA and CDR2 is YNFKEQ. Trimming shortened V by 4 bases and J by 7 bases, and 16 bases separated the two germline ends. The chain's CDR3 is CASSPSPRANGELFF. The CDR3, as DNA: TGTGCCAGCAGCCCGAGTCCAAGGGCCAACGGGGAGCTGTTTTTT.

This clonotype appeared many times. The CDR3 DNA reads TGTGCCAGCAGCCAACCGGGGACAGCCAACTATGGCTACACCTTC. Its protein is CASSQPGTANYGYTF. This chain uses TRBV28 with TRBJ1-2; 7 nucleotides align to TRBD1. Germline CDR1 and CDR2: MDHEN and SYDVKM. V was pared by 6 bases and J by 2 bases, with 9 bases of the junction left unmatched. The CDR3 has 15 amino acids.

This clonotype has just a few counts. The chain links TRBV10-3 to TRBJ1-5; D perhaps matches TRBD1 (5 bases). The V gene's germline CDR1 is ENHRY and CDR2 SYGVKD. There are 15 residues in the CDR3. V lost 3 bases to trimming and J lost 0 bases, with 9 bases between them. CDR3 in amino acids: CAISDGTYSNQPQHF. DNA for the CDR3: TGTGCCATCAGTGATGGGACTTATAGCAATCAGCCCCAGCATTTT.

Ten or more counts support this clonotype. The gene calls are TRBV7-8 and TRBJ2-7; possibly TRBD1 for D (6 bases). Trimming took off 4 bases at V and 5 bases at J, with 9 bases between the two ends. Germline loops: CDR1 SGHVS, CDR2 FQNEAQ. CDR3 length equals 12 residues. CDR3 protein: CASSSQGHEQYF. The CDR3 DNA sequence: TGTGCCAGCAGCTCCCAGGGGCACGAGCAGTACTTC.

Comments on this clonotype: A read error may produce the germline difference seen at one junction end. This rearrangement joins TRBV28 to TRBJ2-4, with a tentative D call TRBD2 (6 bases). This CDR3 comprises 11 residues. Germline V gene sequence: CDR1 MDHEN, CDR2 SYDVKM. The CDR3 loop is CASSDRDSADF. The CDR3 DNA sequence: TGTGCCAGCAGCGACCGGGACTCCGCGGACTTC.

The chain has TRBV7-9 and TRBJ2-7; D not certain. This CDR3 is 14 amino acids long. CDR1 SEHNR and CDR2 FQNEAQ come from the germline V gene (reference sequence). V was shortened by 1 base and J by 7 bases, with 14 bases between the two germline ends. The DNA for the CDR3 is TGTGCCAGCAGCTTAGAATCCGAAACGCGAGAGCAGTACTTC. The encoded protein is CASSLESETREQYF.

This clonotype has only a few counts. The chain is built from TRBV5-4 and TRBJ2-7, with D tentatively TRBD1 or TRBD2 (5 bases each). This CDR3 has 14 residues. Germline V CDR1 and CDR2: SGHNT, YYREEE (reference sequence). V gave up 5 bases and J gave up 0 bases, with 12 bases separating them. CDR3 sequence: CASRGDVTSYEQYF. CDR3 coding DNA: TGTGCCAGCAGAGGGGACGTCACCTCCTACGAGCAGTACTTC.

This clonotype has at least ten counts. At one of its ends the junction is not consistent with the germline gene, which may arise from a read error. The chain joins TRBV5-1 to TRBJ2-3; 8 bases agree with TRBD2. The germline V gene encodes CDR1 SGHRS and CDR2 YFSETQ. This CDR3 has 15 amino acids. CDR3 protein: CASSLTGTSEDTQYF. In DNA, the CDR3 is TGTGCCAGCAGCTTAACCGGGACTAGTGAGGATACGCAGTATTTT.

In this sample, this clonotype turned up many times. J is TRBJ2-2 and V is TRBV7-2, with D tentatively TRBD1 (6 bases). The CDR3 has 13 amino acids. V shed 6 bases and J shed 4 bases, with 9 bases lying between them. The germline CDR1 and CDR2 sequences are SGHTA and FQGNSA. The CDR3 DNA sequence: TGTGCCAGCAGTCAGGACAGCACCGGGGAGCTGTTTTTT. This gives the protein CASSQDSTGELFF.

This clonotype was counted many times. V and J are TRBV11-2 and TRBJ2-5, with TRBD2 matching over 8 bases. The CDR3 contains 17 residues. With 1 base clipped from V and 7 bases from J, the junction kept 14 bases outside the gene matches. CDR1 is SGHAT and CDR2 is FQNNGV in the germline V gene. This CDR3 is CASSLALRTSRSGTQYF. In DNA, the CDR3 is TGTGCCAGCAGCTTAGCCCTTAGGACTAGCCGTTCTGGGACCCAGTACTTC.

This clonotype was seen repeatedly, ten times or more. The genes are TRBV20-1 and TRBJ2-1, with 15 bases identical to TRBD2. V trimming: 0 bases; J trimming: 10 bases; junction bases outside the gene matches: 7. There are 16 residues in the CDR3. Germline values: CDR1 DFQATT, CDR2 SNEGSKA (reference sequence). Here the CDR3 reads CSARDLGLAGGQEQFF. The CDR3 DNA reads as TGCAGTGCTAGAGATCTCGGACTAGCGGGGGGGCAGGAGCAGTTCTTC.

This clonotype was detected ten times or more. The rearrangement links TRBV2 to TRBJ2-5, with 11 positions matching TRBD2. The germline V gene has CDR1 SNHLY and CDR2 FYNNEI. The CDR3 sequence is 18 residues long. The trim removed 4 bases at V and 7 bases at J, leaving 17 bases unmatched. The CDR3 DNA reads TGTGCCAGCAGTGGTAGTGTGGCTAGCGGGGGGCTAGTTCGGACCCAGTACTTC. This sequence encodes CASSGSVASGGLVRTQYF.

The V gene is TRBV5-6, the J gene TRBJ1-3, with a weak D call TRBD1 (5 bases). The CDR3 covers 15 residues. V was pared by 5 bases and J by 0 bases, with 12 bases between. Germline CDR1 and CDR2: SGHDT and YYEEEE. This CDR3 reads CASSLGVGSGNTIYF. The CDR3 DNA reads as TGTGCCAGCAGTTTAGGGGTCGGCTCTGGAAACACCATATATTTT.

The table lists this clonotype with a few counts. The V call is TRBV19, the J call TRBJ1-6; no clear D. Germline V gene data show CDR1 as LNHDA and CDR2 as SQIVND (reference sequence). There are 17 residues in the CDR3. Trimming removed 5 bases at V and 8 bases at J, with 22 bases between. CDR3 nucleotides: TGTGCCAGTAGTCCTGGACTGCGCCAAGGTTTAGATTCACCCCTCCACTTT. It codes for CASSPGLRQGLDSPLHF. Filled out from reference TRBV19 and TRBJ1-6, the complete variable domain reads DGGITQSPKYLFRKEGQNVTLSCEQNLNHDAMYWYRQDPGQGLRLIYYSQIVNDFQKGDIAEGYSVSREKKESFPLTVTSAQKNPTAFYLCASSPGLRQGLDSPLHFGNGTRLTVT.

This clonotype was counted ten times or more. The CDR3 DNA follows: TGTGCCAGCTCACGAGATGGTGGCTACACCTTC. Its protein is CASSRDGGYTF. This chain uses TRBV18 with TRBJ1-2, with no clear D. Per the germline V gene, CDR1 is KGHSH and CDR2 is LQKENI. The CDR3 spans 11 residues. The ends were cut back, 4 bases at V and 7 bases at J, with 7 bases in the middle.

There are many counts of this clonotype. The rearrangement joins TRBV20-1 to TRBJ1-5; D is ambiguous. The CDR3 length is 14 residues. Trimming removed 1 base at V and 3 bases at J, with 10 bases between. Germline-derived CDR1 and CDR2 are DFQATT and SNEGSKA (reference sequence). CDR3 in DNA: TGCAGTGCTAGAGTCCCACAGCCCAATCAGCCCCAGCATTTT. Translation gives CSARVPQPNQPQHF.

The chain has TRBV4-3 and TRBJ2-5; D ambiguous. V dropped 2 bases and J dropped 2 bases, with 12 bases sitting between them. CDR1 LGHNA and CDR2 YSLEER come from the germline V gene. There are 15 residues in the CDR3. This CDR3 reads CASSQLGRFQETQYF. The CDR3 bases are TGCGCCAGCAGCCAACTCGGACGGTTTCAAGAGACCCAGTACTTC.

This clonotype was found a few times. The rearrangement joins TRBV6-2 or TRBV6-3 to TRBJ1-3; the D gene is possibly TRBD1 (5 bases). CDR3 length: 15 amino acids. The V end lost 2 bases, the J end lost 0 bases, and 8 bases lay between the germline ends. Germline values: CDR1 MNHEY, CDR2 SVGEGT. CDR3 in amino acids: CASSYGASSGNTIYF. CDR3 nucleotide sequence: TGTGCCAGCAGTTACGGGGCCAGCTCTGGAAACACCATATATTTT.

This clonotype has a count of ten or more. The chain uses TRBV9 and TRBJ1-1; D not resolved. V was clipped by 0 bases and J by 1 base, with 7 bases between them. This CDR3 region has 14 residues. Germline-derived CDR1 and CDR2 are SGDLS and YYNGEE. For the CDR3, the DNA is TGTGCCAGCAGCGTAGGGCAGTGGAACACTGAAGCTTTCTTT. Encoded protein: CASSVGQWNTEAFF.

This clonotype was seen a handful of times. Here the CDR3 reads CASSPSGTAYGYTF. CDR3 nucleotides: TGTGCCAGCTCACCCTCCGGGACAGCTTATGGCTACACCTTC. The chain carries TRBV18 and TRBJ1-2; TRBD1 matches at 7 bases. V dropped 3 bases and J dropped 5; count of bases not matched to a gene: 6. The CDR3 is 14 amino acids. Germline CDR1 is KGHSH and CDR2 is LQKENI.